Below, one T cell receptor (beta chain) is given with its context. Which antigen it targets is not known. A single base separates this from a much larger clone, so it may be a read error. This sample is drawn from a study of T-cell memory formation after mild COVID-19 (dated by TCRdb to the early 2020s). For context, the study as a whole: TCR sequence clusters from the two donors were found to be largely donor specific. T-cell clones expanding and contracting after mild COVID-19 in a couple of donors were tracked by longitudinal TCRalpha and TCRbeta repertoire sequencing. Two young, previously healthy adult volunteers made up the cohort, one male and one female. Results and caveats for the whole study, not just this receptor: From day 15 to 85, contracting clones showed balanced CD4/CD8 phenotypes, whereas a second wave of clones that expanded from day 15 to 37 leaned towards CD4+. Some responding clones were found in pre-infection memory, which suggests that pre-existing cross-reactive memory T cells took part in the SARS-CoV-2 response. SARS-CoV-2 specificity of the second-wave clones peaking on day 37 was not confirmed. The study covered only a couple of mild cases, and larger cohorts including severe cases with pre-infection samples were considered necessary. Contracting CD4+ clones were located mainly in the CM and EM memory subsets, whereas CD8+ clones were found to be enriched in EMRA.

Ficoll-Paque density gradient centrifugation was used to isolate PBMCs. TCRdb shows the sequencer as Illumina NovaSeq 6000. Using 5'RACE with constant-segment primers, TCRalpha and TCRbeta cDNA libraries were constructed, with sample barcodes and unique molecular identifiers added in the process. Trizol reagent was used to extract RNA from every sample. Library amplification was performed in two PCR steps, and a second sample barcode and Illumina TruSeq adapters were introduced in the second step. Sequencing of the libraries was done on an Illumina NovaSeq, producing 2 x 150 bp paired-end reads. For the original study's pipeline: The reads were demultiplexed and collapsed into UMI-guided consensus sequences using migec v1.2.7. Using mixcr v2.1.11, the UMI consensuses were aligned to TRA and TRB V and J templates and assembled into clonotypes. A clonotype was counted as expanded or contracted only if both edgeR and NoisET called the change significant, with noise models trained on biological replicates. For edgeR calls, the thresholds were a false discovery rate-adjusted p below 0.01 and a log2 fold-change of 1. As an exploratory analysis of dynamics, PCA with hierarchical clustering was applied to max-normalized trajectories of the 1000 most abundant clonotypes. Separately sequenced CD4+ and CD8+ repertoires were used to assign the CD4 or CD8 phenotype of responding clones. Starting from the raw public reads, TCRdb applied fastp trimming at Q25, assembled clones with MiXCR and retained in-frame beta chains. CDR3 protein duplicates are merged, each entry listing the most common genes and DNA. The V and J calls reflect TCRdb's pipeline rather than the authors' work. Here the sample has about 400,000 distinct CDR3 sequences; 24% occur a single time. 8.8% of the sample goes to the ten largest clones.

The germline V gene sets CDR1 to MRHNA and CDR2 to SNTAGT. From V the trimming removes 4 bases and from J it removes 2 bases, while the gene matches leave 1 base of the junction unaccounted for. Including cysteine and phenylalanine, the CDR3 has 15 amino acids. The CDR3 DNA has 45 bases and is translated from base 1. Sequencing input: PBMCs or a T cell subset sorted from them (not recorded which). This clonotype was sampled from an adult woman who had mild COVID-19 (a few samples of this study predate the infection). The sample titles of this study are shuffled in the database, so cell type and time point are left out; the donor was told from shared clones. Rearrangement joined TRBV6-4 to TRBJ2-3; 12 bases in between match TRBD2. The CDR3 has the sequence CASSGTSGTTDTQYF. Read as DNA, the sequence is TGTGCCAGCAGTGGGACTAGCGGGACCACAGATACGCAGTATTTT.